The following is a T cell receptor (beta chain) sequence with its context. Germline CDR1 SGHKS, CDR2 YYEKEE (reference sequence). With 4 bases clipped from V and 3 bases from J, the junction kept 1 base outside the gene matches. The CDR3 contains 12 residues. This record comes from a study of PD-L1 blockade in urothelial cancer. Study summary: Researchers found blood samples held a median of approximately 150,000 T cells.

PCRs were each spiked with synthetic TCR analog templates. Data came from immunoSEQ multiplex PCR; TCRdb stores just in-frame clones and leaves some out. The sample includes 29,000 or so clones, roughly 86% of them seen just once. This chain uses TRBV5-5 with TRBJ2-7; 7 bases are shared with TRBD1. This clonotype originated in a man in his forties or fifties with urothelial cancer. The source material was PBMCs, sampled around atezolizumab (anti-PD-L1) treatment. CDR3 region: CASSRDSYEQYF. CDR3 coding DNA: TGTGCCAGCAGCCGGGACAGCTACGAGCAGTACTTC.